The 16 T cell receptor beta chains given below trace back to one sample, sequenced in a study of Tregs in tolerant kidney transplant recipients. Sequencing used immunoSEQ multiplex PCR; TCRdb keeps in-frame clones, though not all of them. This repertoire comprises about 30,000 clones; its ten largest clones make up roughly 7.5%. The sample consisted of CD8+ T cells from blood, taken before the transplant. All receptors derive from a human donor who received a combined kidney and bone marrow transplant.

Partial CDR3 DNA: TGTGCCAGCAGCTTGGATTCCCACAGGGGAGAGACC. It specifies CASSLDSHRGET. The full CDR3 sequence reads CASSLDSHRGETQYF. This chain uses TRBV5-6 with TRBJ2-5; 7 bases fit TRBD1. The CDR3 is cut off 3 residues early in the read; its end comes from the germline J gene. Per germline, CDR1 SGHDT and CDR2 YYEEEE. Losses at the gene ends were 0 bases for V and 4 bases for J; bases not matched to a gene: 6. CDR3 length: 15 residues.

Concerning this clone: Sequencing ends 3 residues short of the CDR3 end; the germline J gene provides the rest. The chain couples TRBV7-9 to TRBJ2-1; 9 bases align to TRBD1. Germline CDR1 and CDR2: SEHNR and FQNEAQ (reference sequence). J gave up 4 bases and V 5 bases, and 3 bases lay outside the gene matches. The CDR3 has 14 amino acids. The CDR3 DNA, read in part, is TGTGCCAGCAGCCCCGGGACAGGGTACAATGAG. It codes for CASSPGTGYNE. The entire CDR3 protein is CASSPGTGYNEQFF.

Note on this clone: The CDR3 end falls 3 residues outside the read, so it is completed with the germline J gene. The genes are TRBV10-3 and TRBJ2-3; D remains unclear. The CDR3 is 15 amino acids. From germline, CDR1 is ENHRY and CDR2 SYGVKD. Between the trimmed V and J ends, which lost 0 bases and 1 base, there was a span of 8 bases. The CDR3 DNA, read in part, is TGTGCCATCAGTGAGTCGATGGGCGGCACAGATACG. This gives the protein CAISESMGGTDT. The entire CDR3 is CAISESMGGTDTQYF.

Turning to this clone: The DNA ends 3 residues before the CDR3 does, and the rest of the CDR3 is filled in from the germline J gene. This rearrangement joins TRBV6-2 or TRBV6-3 to TRBJ1-5; D might be TRBD1 (5 bases). CDR3 size: 17 residues. Germline V gene data show CDR1 as MNHEY and CDR2 as SVGEGT. V was cut by 8 bases and J by 1 base, with 21 bases left in between. CDR3 amino acids: CASLTSAGVVSNQPQHF. The covered CDR3 bases are TGTGCCAGCCTAACTTCGGCGGGGGTCGTGAGCAATCAGCCC.

Details on this clone: The read ends 3 residues before the CDR3 terminus; that terminus is restored from the germline J gene. The gene calls are TRBV7-9 and TRBJ2-1; TRBD1 is a possible D gene (5 bases). The CDR3 totals 15 residues. Between the trimmed V and J ends, which lost 8 bases and 7 bases, there was a span of 21 bases. Per the germline V gene, CDR1 is SEHNR and CDR2 is FQNEAQ (reference sequence). The CDR3 bases that were read are TGTGCCAGCTGGAGTGTAGACAGAGTAAAAAATGAG. It codes for CASWSVDRVKNE. The full CDR3 is CASWSVDRVKNEQFF.

With regard to this clone: The observed sequence ends 3 residues before the CDR3 terminus, with the missing tail filled in from the germline J gene. V usage is TRBV20-1 and J usage is TRBJ1-4; 7 nucleotides align to TRBD1. The length of the CDR3 is 15 residues. CDR1 is DFQATT, CDR2 SNEGSKA, per germline (reference sequence). The V and J ends lost 5 bases and 2 bases, in that order; junction bases with no gene match: 8. The CDR3 is CSAELTTGTNEKLFF. The covered CDR3 bases are TGCAGTGCTGAGCTGACGACAGGGACTAATGAAAAA.

On this clone itself: Sequencing ends 3 residues short of the CDR3 end; the germline J gene provides the rest. This chain links TRBV7-6 with TRBJ1-1, with D tentatively TRBD1 (6 bases). V lost 0 bases and J 4 bases, leaving 12 bases between the germline ends. The CDR3 runs 15 residues. Germline V gene sequence: CDR1 SGHVS, CDR2 FNYEAQ. CDR3 DNA, as far as it was read: TGTGCCAGCAGCTTAGCCCCAGGGGAAGTCACTGAA. Encoded protein: CASSLAPGEVTE. The entire CDR3 protein is CASSLAPGEVTEAFF.

With respect to this clone: The observed sequence ends 3 residues before the CDR3 terminus, with the missing tail filled in from the germline J gene. The genes are TRBV18 and TRBJ2-5, with TRBD2 matching 8 bases. The CDR3 has 16 residues. The germline V gene has CDR1 KGHSH and CDR2 LQKENI. V was clipped by 0 bases and J by 3 bases; unmatched bases: 6. The part of the CDR3 DNA that was read is TGTGCCAGCTCACCACCGAAAGGAGCGGGGGAAGAGACC. Amino acids: CASSPPKGAGEET. The full CDR3 sequence reads CASSPPKGAGEETQYF.

Details on this clone: With the read ending 3 residues before the CDR3 end, the germline J gene is used to fill in that end. V usage is TRBV5-1 and J usage is TRBJ2-2, with 10 nucleotides matching TRBD1. The CDR3 is made up of 14 amino acids. The J segment lost 6 bases and the V segment lost 4 bases, leaving 3 bases of the junction unmatched. Germline CDR1 and CDR2: SGHRS and YFSETQ. CDR3 residues: CASSPGTGAGELFF. CDR3 DNA (partial): TGCGCCAGCAGCCCCGGGACAGGGGCCGGGGAG.

Comments on this clone: The missing CDR3 end, 3 residues past where the read stops, is filled in from the germline J gene. The chain combines TRBV6-1 with TRBJ2-5; 8 nucleotides line up with TRBD2. Trimming cost V 1 base and J 4 bases; bases outside gene matches: 11. Germline values: CDR1 MNHNS, CDR2 SASEGT. CDR3 length equals 17 residues. CDR3: CASSEGGISGVLETQYF. CDR3 bases read: TGTGCCAGCAGTGAAGGCGGTATTAGCGGGGTCCTAGAGACC.

The CDR3 is CASSIDRGQRAHSNQPQHF. CDR3 DNA, as far as it was read: TGTGCCAGTAGTATAGATCGGGGACAGCGAGCGCATAGCAATCAGCCC. V and J are TRBV19 and TRBJ1-5, with 7 bases matching TRBD1. The CDR3 end falls 3 residues outside the read, so it is completed with the germline J gene. Germline V lookup: CDR1 LNHDA, CDR2 SQIVND (reference sequence). V was clipped by 0 bases and J by 0 bases; unmatched bases: 11. The CDR3 has 19 amino acids.

On this clone itself: The read ends 3 residues before the CDR3 terminus; that terminus is restored from the germline J gene. The chain uses TRBV6-2 or TRBV6-3 and TRBJ2-1, with unresolved D. Trimming cost V 2 bases and J 9 bases, with 11 bases left between them. Germline V gene data show CDR1 as MNHEY and CDR2 as SVGEGT. The CDR3 has 13 amino acids. CDR3 DNA (partial): TGTGCCAGCAGTTACCTCCTAGAGGTTGAG. Translating it yields CASSYLLEVE. The entire CDR3 protein reads CASSYLLEVEQFF.

With regard to this clone: The observed sequence ends 3 residues before the CDR3 terminus, with the missing tail filled in from the germline J gene. This rearrangement joins TRBV20-1 to TRBJ1-5, with D tentatively TRBD1 (5 bases). Germline V CDR1 and CDR2: DFQATT, SNEGSKA (reference sequence). The CDR3 has 16 amino acids. The ends were cut back, 2 bases at V and 5 bases at J, with 19 bases in the middle. The CDR3 is CSARPSSGAIDQPQHF. The part of the CDR3 DNA that was read is TGCAGTGCTAGACCCTCAAGTGGGGCTATAGATCAGCCC.

A remark on this clone: The CDR3 goes on 3 residues after the read ends, and that part is filled in from the germline J gene. This chain connects TRBV19 to TRBJ2-7; the match to TRBD2 covers 7 bases. In germline, CDR1 is LNHDA, CDR2 SQIVND (reference sequence). There are 13 residues in the CDR3. The J segment lost 5 bases and the V segment lost 1 base, leaving 2 bases of the junction unmatched. Here the CDR3 reads CASSIGLAHEQYF. The sequenced CDR3 bases are TGTGCCAGTAGTATAGGACTAGCTCACGAG. Using reference TRBV19 and TRBJ2-7 for the parts outside the CDR3, the full variable domain is DGGITQSPKYLFRKEGQNVTLSCEQNLNHDAMYWYRQDPGQGLRLIYYSQIVNDFQKGDIAEGYSVSREKKESFPLTVTSAQKNPTAFYLCASSIGLAHEQYFGPGTRLTVT.

Concerning this clone: The observed sequence ends 3 residues before the CDR3 terminus, with the missing tail filled in from the germline J gene. This chain links TRBV2 with TRBJ1-1; TRBD1 agrees at 8 bases. CDR3 length: 12 residues. The ends lost 10 bases at V and 6 bases at J; junction bases unmatched: 7. Germline CDR1 and CDR2: SNHLY and FYNNEI. The DNA read from the CDR3 is TGTGCCATCTTACAGGGGGACCCTGAA. Its translation: CAILQGDPE. The CDR3 reads in full as CAILQGDPEAFF.

On this clone itself: Sequencing ends 3 residues short of the CDR3 end; the germline J gene provides the rest. The chain is built from TRBV5-6 and TRBJ2-5; no clear D. This CDR3 is built from 12 residues. V was pared by 1 base and J by 5 bases, with 6 bases between. CDR1 SGHDT and CDR2 YYEEEE come from the germline V gene. CDR3 bases read: TGTGCCAGCAGCTTGTGGGCTGAGACC. Amino acids: CASSLWAET. The complete CDR3 sequence is CASSLWAETQYF.